This T cell receptor (beta chain) was documented in a study of blood T cells in healthy people across ages. The second PCR ran 7 to 11 cycles with a sample-barcoded 5' primer and J-beta primers. In TCRdb, the 5' RACE reads were re-called with MiXCR into one record per CDR3 protein. The data show 1.5 million to 2 million distinct CDR3 sequences, 39% seen once. This receptor was obtained from a human donor in good health. Material: blood.

The CDR3 loop is CSASAPGLKYEQYF. CDR3 bases: TGCAGTGCTAGTGCTCCGGGACTCAAATACGAGCAGTACTTC. V usage is TRBV20-1 and J usage is TRBJ2-7, with D possibly matching TRBD2 (6 bases). The CDR3 spans 14 residues. Germline CDR1 DFQATT, CDR2 SNEGSKA (reference sequence). Trimming shortened V by 3 bases and J by 4 bases, and 16 bases separated the two germline ends.